This record looks at one T cell receptor (beta chain) sequence and its context. Its cognate antigen is unknown. These data originate in a study of graft-versus-host responses after intestinal transplantation. Looking at the study overall: Recipients underwent multivisceral, liver-intestinal, or isolated intestinal transplants.

The protocol was immunoSEQ multiplex PCR, while the TCRdb copy is restricted to in-frame clones and leaves out a portion. This table holds some 41,000 clones, roughly nine tenths found once. The study's findings and limits: Analysis identified GvH clones in recipient marrow, with some appearing first in ileum or blood.

The junction had 3 bases not matched to a gene; V was cut back by 7 bases and J by 4 bases. The CDR3 consists of 13 residues. Germline V CDR1 and CDR2: MNHNS, SASEGT. The sequence was collected from a human patient who received an intestinal transplant, so some T cells may come from the graft donor. This specimen was PBMCs, taken roughly 270 days after transplant. V and J are TRBV6-1 and TRBJ1-5; TRBD1 aligns across 8 bases. This CDR3 reads CASIQGANQPQHF. CDR3 nucleotides: TGTGCCAGCATCCAGGGGGCTAATCAGCCCCAGCATTTT.